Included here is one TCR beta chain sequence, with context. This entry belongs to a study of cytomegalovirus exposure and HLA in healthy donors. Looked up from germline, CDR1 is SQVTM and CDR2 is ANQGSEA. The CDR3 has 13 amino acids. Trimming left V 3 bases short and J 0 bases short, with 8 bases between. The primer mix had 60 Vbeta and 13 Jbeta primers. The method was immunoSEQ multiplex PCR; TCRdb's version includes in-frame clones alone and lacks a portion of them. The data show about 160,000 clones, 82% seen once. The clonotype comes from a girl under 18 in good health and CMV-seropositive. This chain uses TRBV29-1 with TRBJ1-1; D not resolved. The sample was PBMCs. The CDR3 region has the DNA TGCAGCGTTGAGGCCAGGCTGAACACTGAAGCTTTCTTT. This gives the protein CSVEARLNTEAFF.